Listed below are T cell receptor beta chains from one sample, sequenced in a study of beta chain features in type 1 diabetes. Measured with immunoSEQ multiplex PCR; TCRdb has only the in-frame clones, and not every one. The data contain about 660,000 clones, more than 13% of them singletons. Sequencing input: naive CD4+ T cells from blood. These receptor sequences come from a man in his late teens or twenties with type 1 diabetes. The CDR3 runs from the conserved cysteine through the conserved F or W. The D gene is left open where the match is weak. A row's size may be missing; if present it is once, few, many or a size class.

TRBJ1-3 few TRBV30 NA TGTGCAATTGGGAGGGCCTCTGGAAACACCATATATTTT CAIGRASGNTIYF
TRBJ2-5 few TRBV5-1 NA TGCGCCAGCAGCTTGGAGGACGGGGCAGGGGAGACCCAGTACTTC CASSLEDGAGETQYF
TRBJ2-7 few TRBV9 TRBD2 TGTGCCAGCAGTGTGGGACTAGCGGGACTGGACGAGCAGTACTTC CASSVGLAGLDEQYF
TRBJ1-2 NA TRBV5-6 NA TGTGCCAGCAGCCCCCTTCGGTTTCGGTACTATGGCTACACCTTC CASSPLRFRYYGYTF
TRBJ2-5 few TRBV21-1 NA TGTGCCAGCAGCAAAGAGCTCCAGAAGGAGACCCAGTACTTC CASSKELQKETQYF
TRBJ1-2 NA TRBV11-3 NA TGTGCCAGCAGCTTAGAAGTCTACACCTTC CASSLEVYTF
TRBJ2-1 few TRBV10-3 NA TGTGCCAACCAGGACCCGGTATACAATGAGCAGTTCTTC CANQDPVYNEQFF
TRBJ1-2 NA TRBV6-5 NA TGTGCCAGCACCTTAGCGGGCAGTAGGGCCGGCTACACCTTC CASTLAGSRAGYTF
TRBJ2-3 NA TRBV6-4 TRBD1 TGTGCCAGCAGCACCGGACAGGGGGCTGAGACGCAGTATTTT CASSTGQGAETQYF
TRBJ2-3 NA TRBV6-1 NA TGTGCCAGCAGTACCTCCGGGCCCTATGCGCAGTATTTT CASSTSGPYAQYF
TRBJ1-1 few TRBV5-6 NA TGTGCCAGCAGCTTGGTCCTGAACACTGAAGCTTTCTTT CASSLVLNTEAFF
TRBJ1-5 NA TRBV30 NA TGTGCCTGGAGTAAGGAAGGCCAGCCCCAGCATTTT CAWSKEGQPQHF
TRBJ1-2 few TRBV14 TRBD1 TGTGCCAGCAGCCAAAGGACAGGGGAGGCAGCCCTCACCTTC CASSQRTGEAALTF
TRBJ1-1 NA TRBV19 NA TGTGCCAGTAGTATAACGAACCCCTGGGAAGCTTTCTTT CASSITNPWEAFF
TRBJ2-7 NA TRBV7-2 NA TGTGCCAGCAGCTCGAACGAGCAGTACTTC CASSSNEQYF
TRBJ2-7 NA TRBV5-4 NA TGTGCCAGCAGCTTGGCCTCCCGCTACGAGCAGTACTTC CASSLASRYEQYF
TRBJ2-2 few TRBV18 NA TGTGCCAGCTCACCACAAACCGGGGAGCTGTTTTTT CASSPQTGELFF
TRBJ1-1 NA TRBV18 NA TGTGCCAGCTCACCACAGGTGAACACTGAAGCTTTCTTT CASSPQVNTEAFF
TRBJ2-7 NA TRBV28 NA TGTGCCAGCAGTCCTCCCAGGGGCAGCTCCTACGAGCAGTACTTC CASSPPRGSSYEQYF
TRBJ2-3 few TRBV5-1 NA TGCGCCAGCAGCCCCGGCGGCACGACCGACACAGATACGCAGTATTTT CASSPGGTTDTDTQYF
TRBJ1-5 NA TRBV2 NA TGTGCCAGCAGTGAAACGGGGGCGAATCAGCCCCAGCATTTT CASSETGANQPQHF
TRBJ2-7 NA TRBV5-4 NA TGTGCCAGCAGCCCGATTGGACTCCCCTACGAGCAGTACTTC CASSPIGLPYEQYF